The clone carrying this TCR beta chain was found many times. From the RACE reads, TCRdb called clonotypes with MiXCR, one entry per CDR3 protein. In the table there are hundreds of thousands of distinct CDR3 sequences, about 6% of which are singletons. This entry comes from a study of human T cells and chemical hapten exposure. Study overall: Throughout a study of 20 to 25 weeks, patients underwent weekly scalp administration of diphenylcyclopropenone doses. Patients, largely female, had alopecia areata, totalis or universalis.

After removal of 3 bases from V and 3 bases from J, the junction contained 5 bases not matched to a gene. This CDR3 comprises 14 residues. Germline V gene sequence: CDR1 SGHRS, CDR2 YFSETQ. Time point indicated: patch test 2, 6 weeks after DPC sensitization. The sample's treatment: therapeutic diphenylcyclopropenone sensitization with weekly scalp DPC. The TCR comes from a young woman with alopecia areata. Some clones in this sample may be carry-over from other donors' samples. The sequencing here drew on whole blood, taken in connection with sensitization to the hapten diphenylcyclopropenone (DPC). V and J are TRBV5-1 and TRBJ1-1; TRBD1 aligns across 7 bases. This CDR3 is CASSSRTGDTEAFF. In DNA, the CDR3 is TGCGCCAGCAGCTCTAGGACAGGAGACACTGAAGCTTTCTTT.